These 18 T cell receptor beta chains were sequenced from one sample in a study of control samples from healthy donors and cancer patients. The table came from immunoSEQ multiplex PCR; TCRdb's copy has only in-frame clones and leaves some out. This table has approximately 140,000 clones, roughly nine tenths appearing once. The material sequenced was blood. Receptor source: a woman under 40 in good health.

The chain combines TRBV27 with TRBJ1-3, with no clear D. The V and J ends lost 2 bases and 5 bases respectively, with 13 bases between them. Per the germline V gene, CDR1 is MNHEY and CDR2 is SMNVEV (reference sequence). The CDR3 length is 15 residues. The CDR3 region is CASSLIGLGRNTIYF. CDR3 coding DNA: TGTGCCAGCAGTTTAATAGGGCTCGGAAGAAACACCATATATTTT.

The rearrangement joins TRBV2 to TRBJ1-4; 8 nucleotides line up with TRBD1. Germline CDR1 and CDR2: SNHLY and FYNNEI. Trimming at V came to 6 bases and at J to 4 bases, leaving 4 bases not matched to a gene. This CDR3 spans 14 amino acids. CDR3 in DNA: TGTGCCAGCAGCCCGGACAGGGTTAATGAAAAACTGTTTTTT. This gives the protein CASSPDRVNEKLFF.

Only one count was recorded for this clone. The CDR3 coding sequence is TGTGCCAGCAGCCCGCTGGGACTAGCGGGAGAGACCCAGTACTTC. This gives the protein CASSPLGLAGETQYF. The chain couples TRBV9 to TRBJ2-5; 12 bases are a match to TRBD2. Per germline, CDR1 SGDLS and CDR2 YYNGEE. Trimming cost V 4 bases and J 4 bases; bases outside gene matches: 5. CDR3 length: 15 amino acids. Full variable domain (rest looked up from reference TRBV9 and TRBJ2-5): DSGVTQTPKHLITATGQRVTLRCSPRSGDLSVYWYQQSLDQGLQFLIQYYNGEERAKGNILERFSAQQFPDLHSELNLSSLELGDSALYFCASSPLGLAGETQYFGPGTRLLVL.

The CDR3 nucleotides read TGCGCCATCCCGAAGAGCCCCGGGACTCCCCCCACCGGGGAGCTGTTTTTT. Amino acids: CAIPKSPGTPPTGELFF. The genes are TRBV5-1 and TRBJ2-2; a weak D match, TRBD2 (6 bases). CDR3 length equals 17 residues. With 9 bases removed from V and 4 bases from J, the gap between germline ends came to 25 bases. Germline CDR1 SGHRS, CDR2 YFSETQ.

The chain couples TRBV4-2 to TRBJ1-5; 8 nucleotides align to TRBD1. The CDR3 is 15 residues long. CDR1 is LGHNA and CDR2 is YNFKEQ in the germline V gene. The V segment lost 4 bases and the J segment 7 bases; nucleotides outside the gene matches: 9. In DNA, the CDR3 is TGTGCCAGCAGCCGTACAGGGGGGGGGTACCAGCCCCAGCATTTT. This encodes CASSRTGGGYQPQHF.

V gene TRBV10-3 combines with J gene TRBJ1-1; possible D gene TRBD1, 6 bases. Germline loops: CDR1 ENHRY, CDR2 SYGVKD. This CDR3 region has 11 residues. V lost 4 bases, J lost 8 bases, and 8 bases lay in between. CDR3 bases: TGTGCCATCAGTGCCGACAGGGAAGCTTTCTTT. Its protein is CAISADREAFF.

This chain connects TRBV3-1 (or the pseudogene TRBV3-2) to TRBJ1-4; 8 bases are a match to TRBD1. V shed 3 bases and J 8 bases; nucleotides not matched to a gene: 8. CDR3 size: 15 residues. Per the germline V gene, CDR1 is LGHDT and CDR2 is YNNKEL (reference sequence). This CDR3 reads CASSHRQGMGEKLFF. As DNA, the CDR3 is TGTGCCAGCAGCCATCGACAGGGGATGGGAGAAAAACTGTTTTTT.

The chain links TRBV29-1 to TRBJ2-7; D possibly uses TRBD1 or TRBD2 (6 bases each). Per germline, CDR1 SQVTM and CDR2 ANQGSEA. Deletions cut 5 bases from V and 6 bases from J, with 17 bases between. CDR3 length equals 13 residues. The DNA for the CDR3 is TGCAGCGTTCGACAGGAGTGGCGGGGCGAGCAGTACTTC. As protein: CSVRQEWRGEQYF.

The chain links TRBV6-5 to TRBJ2-7; TRBD1 is a possible D gene (5 bases). The CDR3 is 14 amino acids. Trimming took 0 bases from V and 2 from J, leaving 8 bases between them. Germline-derived CDR1 and CDR2 are MNHEY and SVGAGI. The CDR3 region has the DNA TGTGCCAGCAGTTACTCGGCAGGGACCTACGAGCAGTACTTC. It encodes CASSYSAGTYEQYF.

The V call is TRBV30, the J call TRBJ1-2; 12 nucleotides align to TRBD1. V lost 4 bases to trimming and J lost 4 bases; unmatched junction nucleotides: 4. This CDR3 is built from 14 residues. Germline V lookup: CDR1 GTSNPN, CDR2 SVGIG (reference sequence). The CDR3 DNA follows: TGTGCCTGGACCCGGGACAGGGGGCCCTATGGCTACACCTTC. This encodes CAWTRDRGPYGYTF.

This clone was seen a single time. J is TRBJ1-5 and V is TRBV5-1; no firm D call. V was cut by 2 bases and J by 6 bases, with 12 bases left in between. Germline V gene sequence: CDR1 SGHRS, CDR2 YFSETQ. The CDR3 length is 14 residues. CDR3 amino acids: CASSLGDKGQPQHF. The CDR3 bases are TGCGCCAGCAGCTTAGGAGACAAAGGTCAGCCCCAGCATTTT.

The rearrangement joins TRBV4-1 to TRBJ1-2; maybe TRBD1 (5 bases). Germline V gene sequence: CDR1 MGHRA, CDR2 YSYEKL. CDR3 length: 15 residues. Deletions cut 4 bases from V and 0 bases from J, with 12 bases between. CDR3 sequence (DNA): TGCGCCAGCAGCCGTTCGACAGAATCTAACTATGGCTACACCTTC. It is translated as CASSRSTESNYGYTF.

The J gene is TRBJ1-6, the V gene TRBV13; 11 bases agree with TRBD1. V was pared by 5 bases and J by 10 bases, with 7 bases of the junction left unmatched. Germline V CDR1 and CDR2: PRHDT, FYEKMQ (reference sequence). The CDR3 extends over 15 amino acids. The CDR3 is CASSPTGTGGSPLHF. Written as DNA, the CDR3 is TGTGCCAGCAGCCCGACCGGGACAGGGGGATCACCCCTCCACTTT.

This chain links TRBV2 with TRBJ1-1; 7 bases agree with TRBD1. Unmatched junction bases numbered 6, after V lost 8 bases and J lost 0 bases. The CDR3 is 14 residues long. CDR1 and CDR2 (germline): SNHLY, FYNNEI. Written as DNA, the CDR3 is TGTGCCAGCGACAGGGAACAAATGAACACTGAAGCTTTCTTT. Protein sequence: CASDREQMNTEAFF. Full variable domain (outside the CDR3, taken from reference TRBV2 and TRBJ1-1): EPEVTQTPSHQVTQMGQEVILRCVPISNHLYFYWYRQILGQKVEFLVSFYNNEISEKSEIFDDQFSVERPDGSNFTLKIRSTKLEDSAMYFCASDREQMNTEAFFGQGTRLTVV.

The chain carries TRBV6-5 and TRBJ2-1; no clear D gene. Trimming left V 5 bases short and J 7 bases short, with 9 bases between. Germline V lookup: CDR1 MNHEY, CDR2 SVGAGI. The CDR3 has 12 residues. The CDR3 DNA sequence: TGTGCCAGCAGTAGTTTCCGGAATGAGCAGTTCTTC. Protein sequence: CASSSFRNEQFF.

The J gene is TRBJ2-3, the V gene TRBV19, with D possibly being TRBD1 (5 bases). The CDR3 totals 15 residues. The germline V gene encodes CDR1 LNHDA and CDR2 SQIVND (reference sequence). Trimming cost V 3 bases and J 2 bases, with 12 bases left between them. In DNA, the CDR3 is TGTGCCAGTAGTATGCGTGGGGCGGCCACAGATACGCAGTATTTT. Its translation: CASSMRGAATDTQYF. Based on the CDR3 plus reference TRBV19 and TRBJ2-3, the full variable domain is DGGITQSPKYLFRKEGQNVTLSCEQNLNHDAMYWYRQDPGQGLRLIYYSQIVNDFQKGDIAEGYSVSREKKESFPLTVTSAQKNPTAFYLCASSMRGAATDTQYFGPGTRLTVL.

The rearrangement uses TRBV7-3 and TRBJ2-3; 13 bases align to TRBD2. Germline values: CDR1 SGHTA, CDR2 FQGTGA. This CDR3 has 18 amino acids. The trim removed 5 bases at V and 4 bases at J, leaving 12 bases unmatched. The CDR3: CASSTPGLAGKGADTQYF. The CDR3 nucleotides read TGTGCCAGCAGCACACCGGGACTAGCGGGGAAAGGTGCAGATACGCAGTATTTT.

The genes are TRBV30 and TRBJ2-7; 9 bases are shared with TRBD2. Per germline, CDR1 GTSNPN and CDR2 SVGIG (reference sequence). CDR3 length: 13 residues. V dropped 4 bases and J dropped 6; count of bases not matched to a gene: 7. DNA of the CDR3: TGTGCCTGGACAGGCGGGGGGGTACGCGAGCAGTACTTC. Amino acid sequence: CAWTGGGVREQYF.